The clone carrying this T cell receptor beta chain showed up just once. This CDR3 region has 13 residues. The germline gives CDR1 SGHVS, CDR2 FQNEAQ. V was cut by 4 bases and J by 6 bases, with 11 bases left in between. This sample stems from a study of response to subunit inactivated influenza vaccine. TCRdb ran MiXCR on the RT-PCR reads and lists one entry per CDR3 protein. The table has a few hundred thousand distinct CDR3 sequences, around 10% seen once. These same data were also listed under a study on T cells expressing NK-cell markers. That paper notes: Synthesis of TCR beta cDNA relied on 5'RACE template switching carrying UMIs. Topping the CD3+CD56-NKG2C+ fraction as well were these clonotypes, in several donors.

The sequencing here drew on PBMCs from blood, taken on the day of vaccination. The J gene is TRBJ2-3, the V gene TRBV7-8; D gene uncertain. The origin of this receptor is a man between 50 and 59 years old who received an inactivated influenza vaccine. CDR3 nucleotide sequence: TGTGCCAGCAGCTCTTTTCACACGGATACGCAGTATTTT. Encoded protein: CASSSFHTDTQYF. Drawing the rest from reference TRBV7-8 and TRBJ2-3, the complete variable domain is GAGVSQSPRYKVAKRGQDVALRCDPISGHVSLFWYQQALGQGPEFLTYFQNEAQLDKSGLPSDRFFAERPEGSVSTLKIQRTQQEDSAVYLCASSSFHTDTQYFGPGTRLTVL.